This passage covers 16 T cell receptor beta chains from one sample sequenced in a study of CD8 T cells in ankylosing spondylitis. TCRdb re-derived calls from the 5' RACE reads in MiXCR, one entry per CDR3 protein. Of under 200,000 distinct CDR3 sequences listed, roughly 10% are singletons. Input material: blood, either unsorted or a sorted T cell fraction (not recorded which). The receptor source for this set is a female donor with ankylosing spondylitis or in good health (not recorded which).

This clonotype has a handful of counts. This chain links TRBV30 with TRBJ2-2; tentative D call: TRBD2 (5 bases). Germline V gives CDR1 GTSNPN, CDR2 SVGIG (reference sequence). V lost 8 bases to trimming and J lost 0 bases, with 10 bases between them. This CDR3 is built from 13 residues. CDR3 sequence (DNA): TGTGCCCGGGGTAACGCGAACACCGGGGAGCTGTTTTTT. This sequence encodes CARGNANTGELFF.

This clonotype appeared a few times. The rearrangement links TRBV6-2 or TRBV6-3 to TRBJ1-1, with 12 bases that match TRBD1. With 5 bases clipped from V and 4 bases from J, the junction kept 8 bases outside the gene matches. Germline V gene data show CDR1 as MNHEY and CDR2 as SVGEGT. This CDR3 has 16 amino acids. The CDR3 reads CASSPRDRGLGTEAFF. The CDR3, as DNA: TGTGCCAGCAGTCCCCGGGACAGGGGGCTGGGCACTGAAGCTTTCTTT.

The gene calls are TRBV3-1 and TRBJ1-5, with a weak D call TRBD1 (5 bases). Trimming pared 4 bases from V and 7 bases from J, leaving 17 bases between. Looked up from germline, CDR1 is LGHDT and CDR2 is YNNKEL (reference sequence). The CDR3 length is 15 residues. The CDR3 loop reads CASSPTQGEGQPQHF. The CDR3 region has the DNA TGTGCCAGCAGCCCTACGCAGGGCGAGGGGCAGCCCCAGCATTTT. Filled out from reference TRBV3-1 and TRBJ1-5, the complete variable domain reads DTAVSQTPKYLVTQMGNDKSIKCEQNLGHDTMYWYKQDSKKFLKIMFSYNNKELIINETVPNRFSPKSPDKAHLNLHINSLELGDSAVYFCASSPTQGEGQPQHFGDGTRLSIL.

There are many counts of this clonotype. V gene TRBV12-3 or TRBV12-4 combines with J gene TRBJ1-6, with no clear D. CDR3 length: 12 amino acids. V shed 3 bases and J shed 9 bases, with 6 bases lying between them. CDR3 sequence (DNA): TGTGCCAGCAGTTTCGATAGTTCACCCCTCCACTTT. Protein: CASSFDSSPLHF.

This clonotype was detected only a few times. V and J are TRBV5-8 and TRBJ2-5, with 7 bases that match TRBD2. This CDR3 is 15 amino acids long. V lost 0 bases, J lost 2 bases, and 4 bases stayed unmatched. The germline V gene encodes CDR1 SGHTS and CDR2 YDEGEE. DNA of the CDR3: TGTGCCAGCAGCTTGGTAGCGGGTGCGCAAGAGACCCAGTACTTC. Its translation is CASSLVAGAQETQYF. Together with reference TRBV5-8 and TRBJ2-5, the CDR3 gives the full variable domain: EAGVTQSPTHLIKTRGQQATLRCSPISGHTSVYWYQQALGLGLQFLLWYDEGEERNRGNFPPRFSGRQFPNYSSELNVNALELEDSALYLCASSLVAGAQETQYFGPGTRLLVL.

The chain recombines TRBV4-3 with TRBJ2-7, with a tentative D call TRBD2 (7 bases). The length of the CDR3 is 15 residues. V gave up 7 bases and J gave up 8 bases, with 24 bases separating them. The V gene's germline CDR1 is LGHNA and CDR2 YSLEER. The CDR3 DNA is TGCGCCAGCACCGGGGGGCGGGAAGTCCTACGAAAGCAGTACTTC. Translating gives CASTGGREVLRKQYF.

This clonotype was counted ten times or more. V gene TRBV7-2 combines with J gene TRBJ2-7; 9 nucleotides align to TRBD1. V gave up 2 bases and J gave up 3 bases; unmatched junction bases: 8. Germline V CDR1 and CDR2: SGHTA, FQGNSA. The CDR3 is 16 amino acids. The CDR3 loop reads CASSLNRQGGSYEQYF. The DNA of the CDR3 is TGTGCCAGCAGCTTAAACCGACAGGGGGGAAGCTACGAGCAGTACTTC. Supplemented by reference TRBV7-2 and TRBJ2-7, the full variable domain reads GAGVSQSPSNKVTEKGKDVELRCDPISGHTALYWYRQSLGQGLEFLIYFQGNSAPDKSGLPSDRFSAERTGGSVSTLTIQRTQQEDSAVYLCASSLNRQGGSYEQYFGPGTRLTVT.

This clonotype was detected a few times. This chain connects TRBV14 to TRBJ2-1; D is perhaps TRBD1 or TRBD2 (5 bases each). V lost 0 bases to trimming and J lost 7 bases, with 16 bases between them. CDR1 is SGHDN, CDR2 FVKESK, per germline. This CDR3 contains 16 residues. The CDR3 bases are TGTGCCAGCAGCCAAGATGGGGGAGCCATCCGGAATGAGCAGTTCTTC. Amino acid sequence: CASSQDGGAIRNEQFF. Using reference TRBV14 and TRBJ2-1 for the parts outside the CDR3, the full variable domain is EAGVTQFPSHSVIEKGQTVTLRCDPISGHDNLYWYRRVMGKEIKFLLHFVKESKQDESGMPNNRFLAERTGGTYSTLKVQPAELEDSGVYFCASSQDGGAIRNEQFFGPGTRLTVL.

In its sample, this clonotype was seen a few times. The gene calls are TRBV9 and TRBJ2-2, with a tentative D call TRBD2 (5 bases). The CDR3 has 16 amino acids. V was shortened by 4 bases and J by 5 bases, with 18 bases between the two germline ends. CDR1 SGDLS and CDR2 YYNGEE come from the germline V gene. CDR3 protein: CASSPTGSLLTGELFF. CDR3 DNA: TGTGCCAGCAGCCCGACGGGGAGTCTCTTAACCGGGGAGCTGTTTTTT. Combining the CDR3 with reference TRBV9 and TRBJ2-2 gives the whole variable domain DSGVTQTPKHLITATGQRVTLRCSPRSGDLSVYWYQQSLDQGLQFLIQYYNGEERAKGNILERFSAQQFPDLHSELNLSSLELGDSALYFCASSPTGSLLTGELFFGEGSRLTVL.

This clonotype has more than one count but fewer than ten. This chain joins TRBV4-3 and TRBJ2-1; the match to TRBD1 covers 8 bases. This CDR3 is 16 amino acids long. The V segment lost 4 bases and the J segment 4 bases; nucleotides outside the gene matches: 9. Germline V gene data show CDR1 as LGHNA and CDR2 as YSLEER. In DNA, the CDR3 is TGCGCCAGCAGCCCCAGGACAGGGCGGAATTACAATGAGCAGTTCTTC. Protein sequence: CASSPRTGRNYNEQFF.

This clonotype has a handful of counts. The chain is built from TRBV27 and TRBJ1-1; D gene ambiguous. The CDR3 runs 15 residues. Germline-derived CDR1 and CDR2 are MNHEY and SMNVEV (reference sequence). V dropped 4 bases and J dropped 11 bases, with 23 bases sitting between them. CDR3 sequence reads: CASSSPKTDTPVAFF. CDR3 coding DNA: TGTGCCAGCAGTTCCCCGAAGACTGACACACCCGTCGCTTTCTTT.

A few counts support this clonotype. V gene TRBV7-9 combines with J gene TRBJ2-1; D remains unclear. The CDR3 contains 15 residues. In germline, CDR1 is SEHNR, CDR2 FQNEAQ (reference sequence). V gave up 1 base and J gave up 2 bases, with 9 bases separating them. For the CDR3, the DNA is TGTGCCAGCAGCTTAGGTGGCGTACCCTACAATGAGCAGTTCTTC. This translates into CASSLGGVPYNEQFF. Complete variable domain (other parts from reference TRBV7-9 and TRBJ2-1): DTGVSQNPRHKITKRGQNVTFRCDPISEHNRLYWYRQTLGQGPEFLTYFQNEAQLEKSRLLSDRFSAERPKGSFSTLEIQRTEQGDSAMYLCASSLGGVPYNEQFFGPGTRLTVL.

This clonotype was detected many times. This sequence joins TRBV28 and TRBJ2-1; 10 bases line up with TRBD1. This CDR3 comprises 15 residues. CDR1 is MDHEN and CDR2 is SYDVKM in the germline V gene. The trim removed 7 bases at V and 6 bases at J, leaving 9 bases unmatched. CDR3 amino acids: CASTLAGTGANEQFF. CDR3 bases: TGTGCCAGCACCTTAGCGGGGACAGGGGCCAATGAGCAGTTCTTC.

The rearrangement links TRBV20-1 to TRBJ2-1; D unresolved. The V end lost 2 bases, the J end lost 8 bases, and 7 bases lay between the germline ends. Per the germline V gene, CDR1 is DFQATT and CDR2 is SNEGSKA (reference sequence). The CDR3 covers 11 residues. CDR3 sequence: CSARLVDEQFF. DNA of the CDR3: TGCAGTGCTAGATTAGTGGATGAGCAGTTCTTC.

This clonotype appeared a few times. J is TRBJ1-6 and V is TRBV3-1; D perhaps matches TRBD1 (5 bases). The V and J ends lost 3 bases and 10 bases respectively, with 13 bases between them. From germline, CDR1 is LGHDT and CDR2 YNNKEL (reference sequence). This CDR3 is 14 amino acids long. In nucleotides, the CDR3 is TGTGCCAGCAGCCAGGGGTCGGGGGGATCACCCCTCCACTTT. Its translation: CASSQGSGGSPLHF.

This clonotype was recorded a few times. The rearrangement joins TRBV11-2 to TRBJ2-5; maybe TRBD2 (6 bases). V was clipped by 3 bases and J by 5 bases, with 16 bases between them. The CDR3 loop spans 15 amino acids. Germline lookup yields CDR1 SGHAT and CDR2 FQNNGV. CDR3 in DNA: TGTGCCAGCAGCTTCGGACCGGGAGTGACGGAGACCCAGTACTTC. Translating gives CASSFGPGVTETQYF. Full variable domain (missing parts from reference TRBV11-2 and TRBJ2-5): EAGVAQSPRYKIIEKRQSVAFWCNPISGHATLYWYQQILGQGPKLLIQFQNNGVVDDSQLPKDRFSAERLKGVDSTLKIQPAKLEDSAVYLCASSFGPGVTETQYFGPGTRLLVL.